One T cell receptor (beta chain) is described in this entry. The antigen remains unidentified. This entry belongs to a study of T cells in Graves' hyperthyroidism and ophthalmopathy. Findings and limits, study-wide: A model using 13 V-J features told ophthalmopathy apart from stable hyperthyroidism.

CDR3 size: 14 residues. CDR1 and CDR2 (germline): SGHDN, FVKESK. V was pared by 0 bases and J by 7 bases, with 7 bases between. Regions amplified from RNA transcripts were the TCR beta CDR3 regions. HTBI primers drove first-round RT-PCR of the TCR CDR3. Each CDR3 protein is one row after TCRdb ran MiXCR on the multiplex PCR reads. The sample carries fewer than 700,000 distinct CDR3 sequences, about a sixth recorded once. The chain carries TRBV14 and TRBJ1-6, with D tentatively TRBD1 (5 bases). The specimen was blood. The origin of this receptor is a woman in her twenties or thirties with Graves' hyperthyroidism. CDR3 region: CASSQERGNSPLHF. In DNA, the CDR3 is TGTGCCAGCAGCCAAGAGAGGGGCAATTCACCCCTCCACTTT.